This T cell receptor (beta chain) was found in a study of response to subunit inactivated influenza vaccine. From the RT-PCR reads, TCRdb called clonotypes with MiXCR, one entry per CDR3 protein. Among approximately 490,000 distinct CDR3 sequences listed, more than 7% were seen once. Trimming took off 8 bases at V and 1 base at J, with 14 bases between the two ends. There are 14 residues in the CDR3. CDR1 is SNHLY, CDR2 FYNNEI, per germline. Overall study results and limits: The authors suggested that few new T cells are recruited per seasonal influenza vaccination.

The sample holds many counts of this clonotype. The antigen remains unidentified. This specimen consisted of PBMCs from blood, obtained roughly 24 months after vaccination. This TCR was recovered from a man between 50 and 69 years old who received an inactivated influenza vaccine. This sequence joins TRBV2 and TRBJ1-2; possibly TRBD1 for D (6 bases). CDR3 region: CASSVRQVNYGYTF. CDR3 DNA sequence: TGTGCCAGCTCTGTCAGACAGGTTAACTATGGCTACACCTTC.